This TCR beta chain originates from a study of Ad26.COV2.S vaccination and SARS-CoV-2 variants (dated by TCRdb to the early 2020s). In the study overall: The specificity and breadth of SARS-CoV-2-reactive T cell receptors after Ad26.COV2.S vaccination were assessed by TCRbeta repertoire sequencing. The TCR-sequenced set comprised around 32 samples: 19 Ad26.COV2.S vaccine recipients, 5 placebo recipients and 8 SARS-CoV-2 convalescent individuals. Broad study findings and their caveats: Ad26.COV2.S recipients had higher spike-specific TCR breadth than placebo recipients (P = 0.0014). Substantial breadth of spike-specific CD8+ and CD4+ T cell responses was reported after vaccination. Non-spike TCR breadth was comparable between vaccine and placebo recipients, consistent with the vaccine containing only spike. The authors noted that the TCR breadth and depth analyses may have underestimated total T cell responses.

The immunoSEQ Assay was the method used to sequence TCRbeta CDR3 regions. After extraction, genomic DNA underwent amplification by bias-controlled multiplex PCR, followed by high-throughput sequencing. Per the original workflow: To quantify the absolute abundance of every unique TCRbeta CDR3 region, sequences were collapsed and filtered. T cell fraction was estimated by normalizing TCRbeta template counts to usable DNA, which was measured by amplifying reference genes present in all nucleated cells. Repertoire TCRs were annotated as SARS-CoV-2-specific by exact matching of V gene, CDR3 amino acid sequence and J gene to a known reactive TCR set. The reference SARS-CoV-2 TCR set was derived from MIRA and filtered for enrichment in COVID-19-positive ImmuneCODE repertoires, a step that removed public or cross-reactive TCRs. Based on the MIRA antigens, annotated TCRs were further analysed at the level of specific ORF or position within ORF. Breadth was defined as annotated unique rearrangements over total unique productive rearrangements; depth was the summed frequency of those rearrangements. Group comparisons of TCR breadth used two-sided Wilcoxon rank-sum tests. The table was pulled from immuneACCESS by TCRdb, which kept in-frame rearrangements only. Such tables lose some clones; where checked, under half of the loss comes from unresolved V genes, and the rest has no known cause. V, J and clone size reflect that table, while D and trimming were determined from the DNA. The sample table contains 350,000 to 450,000 clones; only one count was recorded for around 90% of them. The leading ten clones occupy under 4% of the sample.

V and J are truncated by 4 bases and 8 bases respectively, leaving an intervening sequence of 15 bases. The CDR3, from cysteine to phenylalanine, totals 14 residues. Just CDR3 DNA is preserved here, 42 bases in frame from base 1. CDR1 and CDR2 (ENHRY, SYGVKD) derive from the germline V gene. According to the study, the label for this sample's time point signals: individuals recovered from natural SARS-CoV-2 infection. On this clone itself: The target of this receptor is not known. Per-base qualities were not stored, and no clone one base away is much larger.

The sequence was collected from a human donor who had recovered from COVID-19. Sequencing used peripheral blood, obtained after recovery from COVID-19. The V gene is TRBV10-3 and the J gene is TRBJ2-4, with a weak D call of TRBD1 (6 bases match). CDR3 loop: CAISGGRGIDIQYF. The DNA reads TGTGCCATCAGTGGTGGCAGGGGTATAGACATTCAGTACTTC.